This TCR beta chain came from a study of type 1 regulatory T cells. As for the study in general: An in vitro protocol generated T-allo10, a Tr1-enriched, alloantigen-specific CD4 T cell product.

One entry per CDR3 protein, called by TCRdb with MiXCR from the reads. This sample has over 90,000 distinct CDR3 sequences, with about a third found just once. This CDR3 has 14 residues. In germline, CDR1 is SGDLS, CDR2 YYNGEE. Trimming took 4 bases from V and 4 from J, leaving 14 bases between them. The chain couples TRBV9 to TRBJ2-5, with unresolved D. What was sequenced was CD4+ T cells, either the whole sample or a sorted fraction (not recorded which). The sequence was collected from a human donor in good health. The CDR3 nucleotides read TGTGCCAGCAGCCCCTATACCTCCGGAGAGACCCAGTACTTC. It translates to CASSPYTSGETQYF.